One TCR beta chain is described in this entry. This entry is derived from a study of blood T cell repertoires in COVID-19. V shed 8 bases, J shed 7 bases, and the junction held 8 bases outside the gene matches. CDR3 length: 14 residues. Germline V CDR1 and CDR2: MNHEY, SVGAGI. TCRdb's copy holds only in-frame clones and misses some; the assay was immunoSEQ multiplex PCR. The table lists under 25,000 clones, around 70% of them singletons. The TCR originated in a human donor in a cohort sampled during active or convalescent COVID-19. The specimen was peripheral blood. V gene TRBV6-5 combines with J gene TRBJ2-1, with TRBD2 identical over 10 bases. DNA of the CDR3: TGTGCCAGCTGCACTAGCGGGATGGGGAATGAGCAGTTCTTC. It codes for CASCTSGMGNEQFF.